These 28 T cell receptor beta chains came from one sample sequenced in a study of CD8 T cells in ankylosing spondylitis. Study-level findings and limits: A TCR beta motif of roughly eight highly homologous variants seemed to mark ankylosing spondylitis blood.

MiXCR was run by TCRdb on the 5' RACE reads, yielding one entry per CDR3 protein. The data contain a few hundred thousand distinct CDR3 sequences, approximately 20% of them singletons. These receptors lack a known antigen. The sequenced sample was blood, either unsorted or a sorted T cell fraction (not recorded which). These TCRs come from a male donor with ankylosing spondylitis.

This clonotype occurred a few times. V is TRBV24-1 and J is TRBJ1-4; no reliable D call. V was cut by 6 bases and J by 8 bases, with 12 bases left in between. This CDR3 spans 13 amino acids. The germline V gene has CDR1 KGHDR and CDR2 SFDVKD. The CDR3 region is CATSIAEKEKLFF. The CDR3 bases are TGTGCCACCAGTATAGCCGAGAAGGAAAAACTGTTTTTT.

This clonotype occurred a few times. This chain joins TRBV19 and TRBJ1-4, with D perhaps matching TRBD1 (5 bases). Trimming took off 5 bases at V and 8 bases at J, with 15 bases between the two ends. In germline, CDR1 is LNHDA, CDR2 SQIVND (reference sequence). This CDR3 is built from 14 residues. The CDR3 loop reads CASSPPGRPEKLFF. The CDR3 DNA is TGTGCCAGTAGTCCCCCGGGACGCCCGGAAAAACTGTTTTTT.

This chain uses TRBV28 with TRBJ2-2; 8 nucleotides agree with TRBD2. The CDR3 covers 15 residues. CDR1 is MDHEN, CDR2 SYDVKM, per germline. V dropped 8 bases and J dropped 7; count of bases not matched to a gene: 12. CDR3 amino acids: CASVGDGRVGGELFF. The CDR3 DNA follows: TGTGCCAGCGTCGGCGACGGGAGGGTCGGCGGGGAGCTGTTTTTT.

In this sample, this clonotype turned up a few times. The chain combines TRBV10-3 with TRBJ2-3; 7 bases match TRBD2. Germline V CDR1 and CDR2: ENHRY, SYGVKD. The CDR3 loop spans 14 amino acids. V shed 8 bases and J 4 bases; nucleotides not matched to a gene: 9. CDR3 region: CAIGRDRRADTQYF. For the CDR3, the DNA is TGTGCCATCGGGAGGGACCGACGGGCAGATACGCAGTATTTT.

The chain uses TRBV5-1 and TRBJ1-4; 10 nucleotides align to TRBD1. V dropped 4 bases and J dropped 3; count of bases not matched to a gene: 3. Germline assignment: CDR1 SGHRS and CDR2 YFSETQ. The CDR3 contains 15 residues. The CDR3 loop reads CASSRDRGANEKLFF. For the CDR3, the DNA is TGCGCCAGCAGCCGGGACAGGGGAGCTAATGAAAAACTGTTTTTT.

This clonotype was picked up one time. The chain has TRBV9 and TRBJ2-4; 7 bases fit TRBD2. There are 15 residues in the CDR3. The trim removed 4 bases at V and 7 bases at J, leaving 11 bases unmatched. Germline V gene lookup returns CDR1 SGDLS and CDR2 YYNGEE. The CDR3 coding sequence is TGTGCCAGCAGCCCCTTCGGAGGGCGGGGGAACATTCAGTACTTC. Protein product: CASSPFGGRGNIQYF.

The chain recombines TRBV5-6 with TRBJ1-3; D might be TRBD1 (5 bases). The CDR3 contains 14 residues. Germline V CDR1 and CDR2: SGHDT, YYEEEE. The V gene lost 4 bases and the J gene lost 8 bases, with 16 bases spanning the gap. The CDR3 DNA follows: TGTGCCAGCAGCCCCTTGGGCAGGGATCACACCATATATTTT. Its translation is CASSPLGRDHTIYF.

This chain joins TRBV11-2 and TRBJ1-2; D remains unclear. V was trimmed by 6 bases and J by 0 bases, leaving 14 bases between them. This CDR3 region has 15 residues. Germline loops: CDR1 SGHAT, CDR2 FQNNGV. CDR3 bases: TGTGCCAGCAGACGTGACTTCCAAGCTAACTATGGCTACACCTTC. Its translation: CASRRDFQANYGYTF.

In this sample, this clonotype turned up a few times. The rearrangement joins TRBV20-1 to TRBJ2-7; TRBD1 matches at 10 bases. This CDR3 is built from 13 residues. V trimming: 2 bases; J trimming: 3 bases; junction bases outside the gene matches: 1. CDR1 is DFQATT and CDR2 is SNEGSKA in the germline V gene (reference sequence). CDR3 nucleotides: TGCAGTGCTAGATGGGACAGGGGCTACGAGCAGTACTTC. Translating it yields CSARWDRGYEQYF.

The chain employs TRBV27 and TRBJ1-1; 7 bases align to TRBD1. CDR1 is MNHEY and CDR2 is SMNVEV in the germline V gene (reference sequence). Losses at the gene ends were 5 bases for V and 1 base for J; bases not matched to a gene: 4. The CDR3 covers 14 residues. The CDR3 is CASSQQGWNTEAFF. CDR3 bases: TGTGCCAGCAGTCAACAGGGGTGGAACACTGAAGCTTTCTTT.

The gene calls are TRBV6-1 and TRBJ2-7; 13 nucleotides match TRBD2. Trimming removed 6 bases from V and 3 bases from J; junction bases left unmatched: 5. The CDR3 is 15 residues long. CDR1 MNHNS and CDR2 SASEGT come from the germline V gene. The CDR3: CASSRTSGRGYEQYF. The DNA of the CDR3 is TGTGCCAGCAGCCGGACTAGCGGGAGAGGCTACGAGCAGTACTTC.

The chain couples TRBV6-6 to TRBJ1-1; D uncertain. The CDR3 extends over 12 amino acids. Germline loops: CDR1 MNHNY, CDR2 SVGAGI (reference sequence). Trimming stripped 2 bases from V and 6 bases from J, with 7 bases between. The chain's CDR3 is CASSYVGPEAFF. CDR3 DNA: TGTGCCAGCAGTTACGTGGGCCCTGAAGCTTTCTTT.

This clonotype was observed at least ten times. The V gene is TRBV29-1, the J gene TRBJ1-1; the D is unclear. Trimming removed 4 bases at V and 1 base at J, with 4 bases between. The length of the CDR3 is 11 residues. CDR1 is SQVTM and CDR2 is ANQGSEA in the germline V gene. For the CDR3, the DNA is TGCAGCGTTGGATGGAACACTGAAGCTTTCTTT. The encoded protein is CSVGWNTEAFF.

The chain couples TRBV28 to TRBJ2-7, with 8 nucleotides matching TRBD2. Germline CDR1 and CDR2: MDHEN and SYDVKM. Trimming took 3 bases from V and 3 from J; bases not matched to a gene: 4. This CDR3 is 14 amino acids long. CDR3 in DNA: TGTGCCAGCAGTTTGGAGCGGGAGTTCTACGAGCAGTACTTC. Translation gives CASSLEREFYEQYF.

This clonotype turned up a few times. The rearrangement links TRBV5-1 to TRBJ2-2; 9 positions agree with TRBD1. Germline CDR1 SGHRS, CDR2 YFSETQ. The length of the CDR3 is 16 residues. V gave up 6 bases and J gave up 3 bases; unmatched junction bases: 9. CDR3 nucleotides: TGCGCCAGCAAATCCTCGGACAGGGGAGACACCGGGGAGCTGTTTTTT. Its protein is CASKSSDRGDTGELFF.

V gene TRBV5-5 combines with J gene TRBJ2-1; D remains ambiguous. Germline CDR1 SGHKS, CDR2 YYEKEE (reference sequence). The CDR3 covers 13 residues. V lost 2 bases to trimming and J lost 5 bases, with 8 bases between them. This CDR3 is CASSLIPDNEQFF. CDR3 bases: TGTGCCAGCAGCTTAATACCGGACAATGAGCAGTTCTTC.

This clonotype appeared many times. J is TRBJ2-7 and V is TRBV5-1, with D unclear. There are 12 residues in the CDR3. Germline CDR1 reads SGHRS; CDR2 reads YFSETQ. V lost 1 base and J 7 bases, leaving 9 bases between the germline ends. CDR3 DNA: TGCGCCAGCAGCTTGTTGATGGGGGAGCAGTACTTC. Its protein product is CASSLLMGEQYF.

The genes are TRBV20-1 and TRBJ2-3; D ambiguous. V was trimmed by 3 bases and J by 2 bases, leaving 3 bases between them. Germline V CDR1 and CDR2: DFQATT, SNEGSKA (reference sequence). The CDR3 runs 11 residues. The CDR3 region is CSARITDTQYF. The CDR3 DNA reads TGCAGTGCTAGGATCACAGATACGCAGTATTTT.

Only a few counts were recorded for this clonotype. The chain links TRBV4-1 to TRBJ2-5; 7 nucleotides line up with TRBD1. Germline CDR1 reads MGHRA; CDR2 reads YSYEKL. V gave up 4 bases and J gave up 3 bases; unmatched junction bases: 8. The CDR3 is 15 amino acids. CDR3 DNA sequence: TGCGCCAGCAGCCGGAGTTGGACAGGCGAAGAGACCCAGTACTTC. Translated: CASSRSWTGEETQYF.

The rearrangement joins TRBV6-1 to TRBJ2-1; 14 bases are a match to TRBD2. Germline loops: CDR1 MNHNS, CDR2 SASEGT. The CDR3 covers 18 residues. Germline trimming cut 5 bases from V and 5 bases from J; bases unmatched to any gene: 11. CDR3: CASSTPPGTSGSHNEQFF. CDR3 bases: TGTGCCAGCAGTACGCCTCCCGGGACTAGCGGGAGCCACAATGAGCAGTTCTTC.

The V call is TRBV29-1, the J call TRBJ2-5, with TRBD2 matching over 7 bases. This CDR3 comprises 14 residues. The V gene end was trimmed by 3 bases and the J gene end by 1 base; junction bases not matched to a gene: 5. Germline V gene lookup returns CDR1 SQVTM and CDR2 ANQGSEA. CDR3 coding DNA: TGCAGCGTTGACCCCCAGCGGGGCCAAGAGACCCAGTACTTC. It specifies CSVDPQRGQETQYF.

This clonotype was observed at least ten times. This chain uses TRBV29-1 with TRBJ2-1; 7 positions agree with TRBD2. The CDR3 is made up of 14 amino acids. CDR1 is SQVTM, CDR2 ANQGSEA, per germline. The V segment lost 7 bases and the J segment 6 bases; nucleotides outside the gene matches: 12. This CDR3 is CSAWSVERGNEQFF. CDR3 DNA sequence: TGCAGCGCCTGGTCGGTTGAGCGGGGCAATGAGCAGTTCTTC.

This clonotype showed up just once. The CDR3 sequence is CASSPRVNRNYGYTF. The DNA for the CDR3 is TGTGCCAGCAGCCCACGGGTTAACCGTAACTATGGCTACACCTTC. The chain carries TRBV7-8 and TRBJ1-2; D gene ambiguous. CDR1 and CDR2 (germline): SGHVS, FQNEAQ. Trimming shortened V by 5 bases and J by 1 base, and 14 bases separated the two germline ends. The CDR3 spans 15 residues. Complete variable domain (other parts from reference TRBV7-8 and TRBJ1-2): GAGVSQSPRYKVAKRGQDVALRCDPISGHVSLFWYQQALGQGPEFLTYFQNEAQLDKSGLPSDRFFAERPEGSVSTLKIQRTQQEDSAVYLCASSPRVNRNYGYTFGSGTRLTVV.

The chain joins TRBV10-3 to TRBJ2-5; unclear D gene. Germline CDR1 ENHRY, CDR2 SYGVKD. The V and J ends lost 6 bases and 0 bases respectively, with 17 bases between them. The CDR3 sequence is 16 residues long. CDR3 sequence reads: CAISPSPREYQETQYF. In nucleotides, the CDR3 is TGTGCCATCAGCCCGAGTCCTAGAGAATACCAAGAGACCCAGTACTTC.

CDR3 bases: TGTGCCAGCAGTGCGGACAGCTCCCCTCATAATGAGCAGTTCTTC. It yields the protein CASSADSSPHNEQFF. J is TRBJ2-1 and V is TRBV6-1, with a weak D call TRBD1 (6 bases). CDR3 length: 15 residues. The germline V and J ends were trimmed by 4 bases and 7 bases, with 17 bases remaining between them. Germline-derived CDR1 and CDR2 are MNHNS and SASEGT.

This clonotype was detected a few times. This chain uses TRBV29-1 with TRBJ2-7; D is possibly TRBD2 (5 bases). Germline lookup yields CDR1 SQVTM and CDR2 ANQGSEA. This CDR3 region has 13 residues. V was trimmed by 4 bases and J by 0 bases, leaving 10 bases between them. CDR3 sequence reads: CSVGRTLSYEQYF. CDR3 DNA: TGCAGCGTTGGGAGGACGCTCTCCTACGAGCAGTACTTC.

This clonotype turned up a few times. CDR3 sequence: CASSQAISGNVAKNIQYF. The CDR3 DNA follows: TGCGCCAGCAGCCAAGCGATAAGTGGGAACGTGGCCAAAAACATTCAGTACTTC. V is TRBV4-3 and J is TRBJ2-4, with D unclear. Trimming left V 1 base short and J 1 base short, with 17 bases between. The CDR3 is 18 residues long. From germline, CDR1 is LGHNA and CDR2 YSLEER.

This chain's CDR3 is CSAAGYGTDTQYF. The CDR3 DNA follows: TGCAGTGCCGCGGGGTACGGCACAGATACGCAGTATTTT. The chain is built from TRBV20-1 and TRBJ2-3; perhaps TRBD2 as D (6 bases). The CDR3 covers 13 residues. The germline V gene has CDR1 DFQATT and CDR2 SNEGSKA (reference sequence). Trimming took 6 bases from V and 1 from J, leaving 11 bases between them.